This T cell receptor beta chain was retrieved from a study of blood T cells in healthy people across ages. This clonotype was seen more than once but under ten times. Its antigen is unidentified. The second PCR ran 7 to 11 cycles with a sample-barcoded 5' primer and J-beta primers. From the 5' RACE reads, TCRdb called clonotypes with MiXCR, one entry per CDR3 protein. This table has 600,000 to 800,000 distinct CDR3 sequences, over 20% appearing once. Study-level points and caveats: PBMCs were not sorted, which prevented a conclusive comparison of naive versus antigen-experienced cells.

Trimming shortened V by 3 bases and J by 3 bases, and 12 bases separated the two germline ends. Germline lookup yields CDR1 DFQATT and CDR2 SNEGSKA (reference sequence). The CDR3 loop spans 14 amino acids. The gene calls are TRBV20-1 and TRBJ2-1, with a possible D match to TRBD1 (7 bases). The sequence was obtained from a man aged 70-80 years in good health. The sequencing input was blood. This chain's CDR3 is CSARGQGGYNEQFF. Written as DNA, the CDR3 is TGCAGTGCTAGGGGCCAGGGGGGCTACAATGAGCAGTTCTTC.